This TCR beta chain was recorded in a study of blood T cell repertoires in COVID-19. Participants spanned ages roughly 18 to 95 years and resided in over 20 US areas. In assigning cohorts, the study relied on participant-reported clinical history. Original handling: It was from reference gene primer amplification that nucleated cell counts were estimated. Using immunoSEQ multiplex PCR, the repertoire was profiled, and TCRdb retains in-frame clones only, with some absent. Clone size and V and J calls were adopted from that table, with D and trimming inferred from the DNA. The profile shows 300,000 to 400,000 clones, roughly 87% of them singletons. Germline assignment: CDR1 LNHDA and CDR2 SQIVND (reference sequence). The CDR3 is made up of 16 amino acids. With 4 bases removed from V and 7 bases from J, the gap between germline ends came to 17 bases.

V gene TRBV19 combines with J gene TRBJ1-6, with D possibly being TRBD1 (5 bases). The origin of this receptor is a woman under 40 who had recovered from COVID-19. The sequenced sample was PBMCs or T cells enriched from blood (not recorded which). The CDR3 region has the DNA TGTGCCAGTAGTACCCGGGGGGACTCCTGGAATTCACCCCTCCACTTT. This codes for CASSTRGDSWNSPLHF.